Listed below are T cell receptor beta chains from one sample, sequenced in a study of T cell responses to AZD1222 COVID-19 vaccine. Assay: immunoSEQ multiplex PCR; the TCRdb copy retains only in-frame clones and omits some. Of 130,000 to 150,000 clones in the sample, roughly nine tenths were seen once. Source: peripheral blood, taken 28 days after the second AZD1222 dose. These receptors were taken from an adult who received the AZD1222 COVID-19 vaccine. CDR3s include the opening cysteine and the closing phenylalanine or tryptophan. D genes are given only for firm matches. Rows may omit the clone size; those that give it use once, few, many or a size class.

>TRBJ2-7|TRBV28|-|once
TGTGCCAGCAGTTTAACAGGGATCCTGGCCTACGAGCAGTACTTC
CASSLTGILAYEQYF
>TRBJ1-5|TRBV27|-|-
TGTGCCAGCAGTCAATCCGGGACAAATCAGCCCCAGCATTTT
CASSQSGTNQPQHF
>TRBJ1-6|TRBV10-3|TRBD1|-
TGTGCCATCAGTGAGTCCGGGACAGGGGGCTCCTATAATTCACCCCTCCACTTT
CAISESGTGGSYNSPLHF
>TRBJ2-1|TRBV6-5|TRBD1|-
TGTGCCAGCAGCTCCGGGACAGGGCCCTACAATGAGCAGTTCTTC
CASSSGTGPYNEQFF
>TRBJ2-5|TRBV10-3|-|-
TGTGCCACCCGGGGGGCGGGAGTACAAGAGACCCAGTACTTC
CATRGAGVQETQYF
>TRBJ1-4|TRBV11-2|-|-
TGTGCCAGCAGCTTAGGAGCAACCTCAGGGGCACGTAATGAAAAACTGTTTTTT
CASSLGATSGARNEKLFF
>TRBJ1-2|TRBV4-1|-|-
TGCGCCAGCAACGGGCAGGGAGTCTATGGCTACACCTTC
CASNGQGVYGYTF
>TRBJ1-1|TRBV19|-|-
TGTGCCAGTAGTTGGGGGGGTGACACTGAAGCTTTCTTT
CASSWGGDTEAFF
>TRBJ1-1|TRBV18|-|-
TGTGCCAGCTCACCACAGGATCTGAACACTGAAGCTTTCTTT
CASSPQDLNTEAFF
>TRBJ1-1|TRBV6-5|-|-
TGTGCCAGCAGTTACTCGAGATGGGGGAGCACTGAAGCTTTCTTT
CASSYSRWGSTEAFF
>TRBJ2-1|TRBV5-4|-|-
TGTGCCAGCAGCTTCCAGTACAATGAGCAGTTCTTC
CASSFQYNEQFF
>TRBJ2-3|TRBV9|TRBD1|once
TGTGCCAGCAGCGAACAGGGGTCCACAGATACGCAGTATTTT
CASSEQGSTDTQYF
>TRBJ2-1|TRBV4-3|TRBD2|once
TGCGCCAGCAGCCCGGATTACAGCGGGAGATCCTACAATGAGCAGTTCTTC
CASSPDYSGRSYNEQFF
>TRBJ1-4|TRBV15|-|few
TGTGCCACCAGCAGAGCGGACGCAACTAATGAAAAACTGTTTTTT
CATSRADATNEKLFF
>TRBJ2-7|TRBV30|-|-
TGTGCCTGGAGTCCCGGGCCTAGAGGCGAGCAGTACTTC
CAWSPGPRGEQYF
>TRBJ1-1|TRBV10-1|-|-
TGCGTCAGCAGTGAGGGTCCGAACACTGAAGCTTTCTTT
CVSSEGPNTEAFF
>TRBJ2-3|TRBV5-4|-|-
TGTGCCAGCAGCTTGGTTTTGCCAGCGGCTGCAGATACGCAGTATTTT
CASSLVLPAAADTQYF
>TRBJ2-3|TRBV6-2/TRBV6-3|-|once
TGTGCCAGCAGTTACGAGGGACTCATTTCAGATACGCAGTATTTT
CASSYEGLISDTQYF
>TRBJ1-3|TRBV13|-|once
TGTGCCAGCAGCGACCAAAGTCTTTTTGGGGCTGGAAACACCATATATTTT
CASSDQSLFGAGNTIYF
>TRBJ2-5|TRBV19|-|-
TGTGCCAGTAGCCCCAGAGGTCAAGGGGAGACCCAGTACTTC
CASSPRGQGETQYF
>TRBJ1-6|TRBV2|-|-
TGTGCCAGCACTCCTCCTGGGAATTCACCCCTCCACTTT
CASTPPGNSPLHF
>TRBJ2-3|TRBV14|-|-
TGTGCCAGCAGCCCCTATCTCTACACAGATACGCAGTATTTT
CASSPYLYTDTQYF
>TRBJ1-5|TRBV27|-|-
TGTGCCAGCAGTTTAGGGGGAAGTCTGCCCCAGCATTTT
CASSLGGSLPQHF
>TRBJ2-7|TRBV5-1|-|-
TGCGCCAGCAGCTTAGGACCCTCTACCTCCTACGAGCAGTACTTC
CASSLGPSTSYEQYF
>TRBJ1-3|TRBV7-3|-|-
TGTGCCAGCAGCTTAAATGGCGGAGGAAACACCATATATTTT
CASSLNGGGNTIYF
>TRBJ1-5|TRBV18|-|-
TGTGCCAGCTCACCAGGAGCGGGTTCAGGGCAGCCCCAGCATTTT
CASSPGAGSGQPQHF
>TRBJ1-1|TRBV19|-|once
TGTGCCAGTAGTATAGGAGGCAATTGGGGGAACACTGAAGCTTTCTTT
CASSIGGNWGNTEAFF
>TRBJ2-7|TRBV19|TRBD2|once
TGTGCCAGTAGTTCCTCCGCCGGGACTAGCGGGAGAGGGGCCCTTTACGAGCAGTACTTC
CASSSSAGTSGRGALYEQYF